The entry below describes one T cell receptor beta chain. Produced via immunoSEQ multiplex PCR; TCRdb's table is partial and in-frame only. Of some 80,000 clones listed, approximately 92% are singletons. This specimen comes from a study of T cell changes during pregnancy in multiple sclerosis. Here the sequenced sample was peripheral blood, taken in the first trimester of pregnancy. This clonotype originated in a female donor with multiple sclerosis, enrolled in a pregnancy study.

CDR3 amino acids: CASSVRQGSEAFF. CDR3 in DNA: TGTGCCAGCAGCGTGCGACAGGGCTCTGAAGCTTTCTTT. The chain employs TRBV7-3 and TRBJ1-1; 7 nucleotides agree with TRBD1. Trimming removed 5 bases from V and 6 bases from J; junction bases left unmatched: 6. Germline CDR1 reads SGHTA; CDR2 reads FQGTGA. The CDR3 loop spans 13 amino acids.